A selection of T cell receptor beta chains follows, all from one sample in a study of T cells in Graves' hyperthyroidism and ophthalmopathy. Using its own MiXCR run on the multiplex PCR reads, TCRdb lists one record per CDR3 protein. Of hundreds of thousands of distinct CDR3 sequences listed, roughly 37% were seen once; the top ten hold approximately 8.7%. The sequenced sample was blood. These receptors were collected from a man aged 18 to 35 with Graves' hyperthyroidism. CDR3s include the opening cysteine and the closing phenylalanine or tryptophan.

j_gene | v_gene | len | CDR3aa
TRBJ1-6 | TRBV10-3 | 13 | CAIRDNDNSPLHF
TRBJ2-6 | TRBV2 | 18 | CASSQDEHRSSGANVLTF
TRBJ2-6 | TRBV7-2 | 13 | CASSSSIANVLTF
TRBJ1-5 | TRBV7-9 | 15 | CASSVGGGIKETQHF
TRBJ1-5 | TRBV7-8 | 15 | CASSSVGQLNQPQHF
TRBJ2-3 | TRBV25-1 | 19 | CASSKTVVIRGASTDTQYF
TRBJ2-5 | TRBV20-1 | 14 | CSARGGPMEETQYF
TRBJ1-1 | TRBV19 | 16 | CASSPRDVSFNPEAFF
TRBJ2-6 | TRBV6-1 | 14 | CATRGGSGANVLTF
TRBJ2-5 | TRBV4-1 | 13 | CASSHGAGETQYF
TRBJ2-7 | TRBV11-2 | 14 | CASSLVRTVGEQYF
TRBJ2-5 | TRBV5-1 | 14 | CASSLAGSGSGQYF
TRBJ1-6 | TRBV2 | 14 | CASSQGGSNSPLHF
TRBJ2-5 | TRBV6-2/TRBV6-3 | 15 | CASSKGLAREETQYF
TRBJ1-6 | TRBV6-5 | 16 | CASSYSRDRIKSPLHF
TRBJ1-6 | TRBV5-1 | 14 | CASSWGPGNSPLHF
TRBJ2-7 | TRBV13 | 13 | CASSLGVGGEQYF
TRBJ1-6 | TRBV12-3/TRBV12-4 | 14 | CASRTGTGGPPLHF
TRBJ1-1 | TRBV20-1 | 11 | CSAAGQIEAFF
TRBJ2-7 | TRBV15 | 13 | CAASSLVGYEQYF
TRBJ1-2 | TRBV2 | 13 | CASSGQIHYGYTF
TRBJ2-7 | TRBV20-1 | 14 | CSARRSGLAHEQYF
TRBJ1-1 | TRBV7-9 | 13 | CASSINRGTEAFF
TRBJ1-1 | TRBV3-1 | 13 | CASSQTQGTEAFF
TRBJ2-7 | TRBV14 | 16 | CASSPYLAPKRGEQYF